A selection of T cell receptor beta chains follows, all from one sample in a study of blood T cell repertoires in COVID-19. Sequencing used immunoSEQ multiplex PCR; TCRdb keeps in-frame clones, though not all of them. The sample has 110,000 to 150,000 clones, over 75% seen once; the top ten hold around 2.9%. The sample was peripheral blood. The origin of the receptors is a man between 45 and 60 years old with acute or convalescent COVID-19. Each CDR3 is given with its conserved first and last residue. Fields, in order: J gene, clone size, V gene, D gene, CDR3 protein, CDR3 DNA. D genes are given only for firm matches. Expanded clones get a size class; other rows say once, few or many, or leave the size out.

>TRBJ2-1|NA|TRBV9|TRBD1
CASSPGTARSYNEQFF
TGTGCCAGCAGCCCAGGGACAGCGCGTTCCTACAATGAGCAGTTCTTC
>TRBJ2-7|NA|TRBV6-1|TRBD1
CASRTQGQVYEQYF
TGTGCCAGCAGAACACAGGGACAGGTCTACGAGCAGTACTTC
>TRBJ1-1|NA|TRBV10-3|NA
CAISASPSGTEAFF
TGTGCCATCAGTGCCTCTCCCTCAGGCACTGAAGCTTTCTTT
>TRBJ2-2|NA|TRBV5-1|TRBD1
CASSSPGTANTGELFF
TGCGCCAGCAGCTCCCCAGGGACAGCGAACACCGGGGAGCTGTTTTTT
>TRBJ1-1|NA|TRBV15|NA
CATSRNSRGTLNTEAFF
TGTGCCACCAGCAGAAACTCCCGCGGGACCCTGAACACTGAAGCTTTCTTT
>TRBJ1-5|NA|TRBV4-1|NA
CASSQGTLSNQPQHF
TGCGCCAGCAGCCAAGGGACACTTAGCAATCAGCCCCAGCATTTT
>TRBJ2-3|NA|TRBV18|TRBD2
CASSRSSLAGTSGGNTQYF
TGTGCCAGCTCACGTTCTTCCCTCGCCGGGACTAGCGGGGGGAATACGCAGTATTTT
>TRBJ1-5|many|TRBV6-5|NA
CASSYTGINNQPQHF
TGTGCCAGCAGTTACACAGGGATTAACAATCAGCCCCAGCATTTT
>TRBJ1-3|NA|TRBV19|NA
CASSRQNMRLTAGNTIYF
TGTGCCAGTAGTAGGCAGAACATGAGGTTAACGGCGGGAAACACCATATATTTT
>TRBJ1-5|NA|TRBV9|TRBD1
CASSVRTGEPQHF
TGTGCCAGCAGCGTTAGGACAGGGGAGCCCCAGCATTTT
>TRBJ2-3|NA|TRBV5-1|NA
CASSLGPWRRTGGGTDTQYF
TGCGCCAGCAGCTTGGGCCCTTGGAGGAGGACGGGTGGTGGGACAGATACGCAGTATTTT
>TRBJ1-1|NA|TRBV18|NA
CASSRAQEPEAFF
TGTGCCAGCTCACGAGCCCAGGAACCTGAAGCTTTCTTT
>TRBJ2-1|NA|TRBV5-6|TRBD1
CASSPRVGQGTHEQFF
TGTGCCAGCAGCCCCAGAGTGGGACAGGGGACCCATGAGCAGTTCTTC
>TRBJ1-4|NA|TRBV7-9|TRBD1
CASSLEPGQGLVNEKLFF
TGTGCCAGCAGCTTAGAACCGGGACAGGGTCTAGTAAATGAAAAACTGTTTTTT
>TRBJ1-1|NA|TRBV5-1|NA
CASSFTGWNTEAFF
TGCGCCAGCAGCTTTACAGGGTGGAACACTGAAGCTTTCTTT
>TRBJ1-1|NA|TRBV30|TRBD1
CAWSRDREVSKAFF
TGTGCCTGGAGTAGGGACAGGGAGGTTAGTAAAGCTTTCTTT
>TRBJ1-5|NA|TRBV6-2/TRBV6-3|TRBD1
CASSPDRGTGSNQPQHF
TGTGCCAGCAGTCCCGACAGGGGCACCGGGAGCAATCAGCCCCAGCATTTT
>TRBJ1-1|NA|TRBV5-1|NA
CASRETGLMNTEAFF
TGCGCCAGCAGAGAAACAGGGCTCATGAACACTGAAGCTTTCTTT
>TRBJ2-7|NA|TRBV5-6|TRBD1
CASSLGGTGVRSYEQYF
TGTGCCAGCAGCTTGGGAGGGACAGGGGTAAGATCCTACGAGCAGTACTTC
>TRBJ2-1|NA|TRBV5-1|TRBD2
CASIGTSGVSEQFF
TGCGCCAGCATCGGGACTAGCGGGGTGAGTGAGCAGTTCTTC
>TRBJ2-4|once|TRBV6-2/TRBV6-3|TRBD1
CASSEATGGVSIQYF
TGTGCCAGCAGTGAGGCGACAGGGGGGGTTAGCATTCAGTACTTC
>TRBJ1-6|NA|TRBV29-1|TRBD1
CSVATGTGGLSPLHF
TGCAGCGTAGCTACCGGGACAGGGGGATTATCACCCCTCCACTTT
>TRBJ2-7|NA|TRBV5-1|NA
CASSLGAQVGPYEQYF
TGCGCCAGCAGCTTGGGCGCGCAGGTGGGCCCCTACGAGCAGTACTTC
>TRBJ1-2|NA|TRBV7-9|TRBD1
CASSLGMGQGAPGYTF
TGTGCCAGCAGCTTAGGAATGGGACAGGGGGCACCTGGCTACACCTTC
>TRBJ1-3|NA|TRBV11-3|NA
CASSLSYIYSGNTIYF
TGTGCCAGCAGCTTATCGTACATATACTCTGGAAACACCATATATTTT
>TRBJ2-7|NA|TRBV12-3/TRBV12-4|NA
CASSFTRVEQYF
TGTGCCAGCAGTTTTACTAGAGTCGAGCAGTACTTC
>TRBJ1-5|NA|TRBV12-5|NA
CASGPSGASNQPQHF
TGTGCTAGTGGTCCCAGCGGAGCTTCCAATCAGCCCCAGCATTTT
>TRBJ1-1|NA|TRBV5-5|NA
CASSLPPSGNTEAFF
TGTGCCAGCAGCCTCCCCCCATCGGGGAACACTGAAGCTTTCTTT
>TRBJ1-2|NA|TRBV19|TRBD1
CASSAGGGDTF
TGTGCCAGTAGTGCAGGGGGAGGAGACACCTTC
>TRBJ1-2|NA|TRBV19|NA
CASSPQGGYGYTF
TGTGCCAGTAGTCCCCAGGGTGGTTATGGCTACACCTTC
>TRBJ1-5|NA|TRBV7-9|NA
CASSLGGGDQPQHF
TGTGCCAGCAGCTTGGGAGGGGGGGATCAGCCCCAGCATTTT
>TRBJ1-2|NA|TRBV19|TRBD1
CASNTGGWYGYTF
TGTGCCAGCAACACAGGGGGCTGGTATGGCTACACCTTC
>TRBJ2-7|few|TRBV2|NA
CALGSVGRYEQYF
TGTGCCTTAGGCTCAGTGGGGCGTTACGAGCAGTACTTC
>TRBJ2-2|NA|TRBV11-2|NA
CASSPGGSNTGELFF
TGTGCCAGCAGCCCAGGGGGGTCCAACACCGGGGAGCTGTTTTTT
>TRBJ2-7|NA|TRBV5-6|TRBD1
CASSFRGPYEQYF
TGTGCCAGCAGTTTCAGGGGGCCCTACGAGCAGTACTTC
>TRBJ2-1|few|TRBV27|TRBD2
CASSQKGWTAGGNEQFF
TGTGCCAGCAGTCAAAAGGGGTGGACCGCGGGAGGCAATGAGCAGTTCTTC
>TRBJ2-1|once|TRBV5-4|NA
CASSLIIDIYNEQFF
TGTGCCAGCAGCTTGATAATCGACATTTACAATGAGCAGTTCTTC
>TRBJ2-3|once|TRBV6-5|NA
CASSRGSLLTDTQYF
TGTGCCAGCAGTCGAGGGTCCCTATTAACAGATACGCAGTATTTT
>TRBJ2-5|NA|TRBV4-1|NA
CASSQDPPGQETQYF
TGCGCCAGCAGCCAAGACCCCCCGGGACAAGAGACCCAGTACTTC
>TRBJ2-7|NA|TRBV6-2/TRBV6-3|TRBD1
CASSPRGQASYEQYF
TGTGCCAGCAGTCCCAGGGGACAGGCCTCCTACGAGCAGTACTTC
>TRBJ2-7|NA|TRBV20-1|NA
CSALSNYEQYF
TGCAGTGCGCTATCTAACTACGAGCAGTACTTC
>TRBJ2-2|few|TRBV30|NA
CAWSLEVWTGELFF
TGTGCCTGGAGTCTGGAGGTCTGGACCGGGGAGCTGTTTTTT
>TRBJ1-1|once|TRBV9|TRBD1
CASSASRDRGAGEAFF
TGTGCCAGCAGCGCGTCCCGGGACAGGGGTGCAGGGGAAGCTTTCTTT
>TRBJ2-1|NA|TRBV7-2|NA
CASSLAGQSYNEQFF
TGTGCCAGCAGCTTAGCGGGACAATCCTACAATGAGCAGTTCTTC
>TRBJ2-1|NA|TRBV24-1|TRBD1
CATSDLDRGDEQFF
TGTGCCACCAGTGACCTGGACAGGGGCGATGAGCAGTTCTTC
>TRBJ2-5|NA|TRBV30|NA
CAGAVSETQYF
TGTGCCGGAGCCGTGTCGGAGACCCAGTACTTC
>TRBJ1-2|NA|TRBV7-9|NA
CASSLIYRVGYTF
TGTGCCAGCAGCTTAATCTATCGGGTTGGCTACACCTTC
>TRBJ2-2|NA|TRBV27|NA
CASSDTGWGTGELFF
TGTGCCAGCAGCGACACAGGGTGGGGGACCGGGGAGCTGTTTTTT
>TRBJ1-2|NA|TRBV20-1|NA
CSLGGLYGYTF
TGCAGCCTCGGAGGTCTCTATGGCTACACCTTC
>TRBJ1-4|NA|TRBV9|TRBD1
CASSFTGGDSDEKLFF
TGTGCCAGCAGCTTTACAGGGGGCGATTCGGATGAAAAACTGTTTTTT
>TRBJ2-3|once|TRBV5-1|TRBD2
CASSPGEGGTDTQYF
TGCGCCAGCAGCCCTGGGGAGGGAGGTACAGATACGCAGTATTTT
>TRBJ2-7|NA|TRBV18|NA
CASSPGLRSYEQYF
TGTGCCAGCTCACCCGGACTTCGCTCCTACGAGCAGTACTTC
>TRBJ2-1|NA|TRBV28|TRBD2
CASSFGAGVYNEQFF
TGTGCCAGCAGTTTTGGAGCGGGAGTTTACAATGAGCAGTTCTTC
>TRBJ2-5|NA|TRBV30|NA
CAWSVQEETQYF
TGTGCCTGGAGTGTTCAGGAAGAGACCCAGTACTTC
>TRBJ2-1|NA|TRBV9|TRBD2
CASSASGSGNEQFF
TGTGCCAGCAGCGCTAGCGGGAGTGGCAATGAGCAGTTCTTC
>TRBJ1-1|NA|TRBV27|NA
CASSLSGGISKENTEAFF
TGTGCCAGCAGTTTATCCGGAGGGATCTCGAAGGAGAACACTGAAGCTTTCTTT
>TRBJ1-6|NA|TRBV6-5|TRBD1
CASSDDRDNSPLHF
TGTGCCAGCAGCGACGACAGGGATAATTCACCCCTCCACTTT
>TRBJ2-5|NA|TRBV28|TRBD1
CASRQGKETQYF
TGTGCCAGCAGACAGGGGAAGGAGACCCAGTACTTC
>TRBJ2-7|NA|TRBV7-6|TRBD1
CASSYGQESYEQYF
TGTGCCAGCAGCTACGGACAGGAGTCCTACGAGCAGTACTTC